This T cell receptor beta chain is from a study of blood T cell repertoires in COVID-19. Overall study: Sites across the United States, Italy and Spain contributed samples from acute and convalescent COVID-19.

The CDR3 spans 16 residues. Germline V gives CDR1 SGDLS, CDR2 YYNGEE. V lost 0 bases and J 4 bases, leaving 13 bases between the germline ends. The data were produced by immunoSEQ multiplex PCR, yet TCRdb's version contains in-frame clones alone and is incomplete. The profile shows about 180,000 clones, roughly 80% of them singletons. The chain carries TRBV9 and TRBJ2-2; a possible D gene is TRBD1 (6 bases). The origin of this receptor is a woman between 65 and 79 years old with COVID-19, enrolled during active disease. The source material was peripheral blood. In DNA form, the CDR3 reads TGTGCCAGCAGCGTAGAAGGGGGAAAGAGCACCGGGGAGCTGTTTTTT. Protein product: CASSVEGGKSTGELFF.